This T cell receptor beta chain was found in a study of cytomegalovirus exposure and HLA in healthy donors. General study results and limits: Most subjects' HLA-A and HLA-B alleles were reportedly predicted from TCR beta sequences. Later work found that TCR association rates differed between HLA loci; DRB1 had the most and HLA-C the fewest. Earlier results showed most TCR beta V segments being productive about 87% or about 30% of the time.

Both 60 Vbeta primers and 13 Jbeta primers went into the PCR. The repertoire was sequenced with immunoSEQ multiplex PCR; TCRdb's copy has only in-frame clones and lacks some. The table lists some 130,000 clones, roughly 77% of them singletons, with around 5% in the top ten. The study sampled nominally healthy donors, though unrecorded immune exposures were likely. In regard to this clone: The antigen remains unidentified.

Per the germline V gene, CDR1 is SGHNT and CDR2 is YENEEA. V trimming: 2 bases; J trimming: 10 bases; junction bases outside the gene matches: 11. CDR3 length: 15 residues. The receptor comes from a man younger than 45 in good health. V gene TRBV11-3 combines with J gene TRBJ1-1; 9 nucleotides agree with TRBD1. The sequenced sample was PBMCs. Written as DNA, the CDR3 is TGTGCCAGCAGCTTACCCCGACAGGGGGTGGCTCCAGCTTTCTTT. The encoded protein is CASSLPRQGVAPAFF.